This is a list of T cell receptor beta chains from one sample in a study of identical twins. TCRdb re-called the 5' RACE reads through MiXCR, storing one row per CDR3 protein. The table lists about 240,000 distinct CDR3 sequences, 10% to 13% of them singletons. Sample: memory T cells sorted from blood. The receptors were sampled from a man aged 50 or older in good health. Each CDR3 is given with its conserved first and last residue. A D gene is named only where the DNA matches it firmly. Clone size is stated in some rows and not others, as once, few, many or a class when expanded.

d_gene | j_gene | v_gene | abundance | CDR3nt | CDR3aa
NA | TRBJ2-3 | TRBV7-3 | many | TGTGCCAGCAGCCCCTTTACCACTAGCACAGATACGCAGTATTTT | CASSPFTTSTDTQYF
TRBD1 | TRBJ2-7 | TRBV7-7 | few | TGTGCTAGCAGCCAGGGACAGGGGGACGGTTACGAGCAGTACTTC | CASSQGQGDGYEQYF
NA | TRBJ2-7 | TRBV12-3/TRBV12-4 | many | TGTGCCAGCAGTTTGGGACCGGACGAGCAGTACTTC | CASSLGPDEQYF
NA | TRBJ2-3 | TRBV5-1 | many | TGCGCCAGCAGCTCGCTGGGGGGAGCAGATACGCAGTATTTT | CASSSLGGADTQYF
NA | TRBJ2-5 | TRBV7-9 | NA | TGTGCCAGCATCTTAGGGGGGGTCGAGACCCAGTACTTC | CASILGGVETQYF
NA | TRBJ2-3 | TRBV4-1 | many | TGCGCCAGCAGCCAAGATCAGGGCCCCGTGACGACGCAGTATTTT | CASSQDQGPVTTQYF
TRBD2 | TRBJ2-3 | TRBV12-3/TRBV12-4 | few | TGTGCCAGCAGTTACCGCAGGATCCCAAAGACTAGCGGAAACACAGATACGCAGTATTTT | CASSYRRIPKTSGNTDTQYF
TRBD1 | TRBJ2-5 | TRBV6-2/TRBV6-3 | few | TGTGCCAGCAGTTACCAGGGGGCCCAGTACTTC | CASSYQGAQYF
NA | TRBJ2-1 | TRBV5-1 | many | TGCGCCAGCAGCTTGACCCCCCAGGCACCCAATGAGCAGTTCTTC | CASSLTPQAPNEQFF
TRBD1 | TRBJ1-3 | TRBV5-5 | many | TGTGCCAGCAGTTTCACAGGGGGTTCTGGAAACACCATATATTTT | CASSFTGGSGNTIYF